Below, 9 T cell receptor beta chains from the same sample are listed, as sequenced in a study of cytomegalovirus exposure and HLA in healthy donors. The assay was immunoSEQ multiplex PCR, and TCRdb's table has in-frame clones only and misses some. In the table there are some 240,000 clones, roughly 84% of which are singletons. Material for sequencing was PBMCs. The receptors stem from a woman under 30 in good health and CMV-seropositive.

The J gene is TRBJ1-2, the V gene TRBV27; D call uncertain. V was shortened by 6 bases and J by 3 bases, with 14 bases between the two germline ends. Germline CDR1 MNHEY, CDR2 SMNVEV (reference sequence). This CDR3 contains 14 residues. This CDR3 is CASSSTARYYGYTF. The CDR3 coding sequence is TGTGCCAGCAGCTCAACCGCTCGGTACTATGGCTACACCTTC.

This CDR3 is CASSEETPRGEKLFF. The CDR3 DNA is TGTGCCAGCAGTGAAGAGACACCCCGGGGGGAAAAACTGTTTTTT. The rearrangement joins TRBV2 to TRBJ1-4; maybe TRBD1 (5 bases). The CDR3 has 15 residues. The V gene's germline CDR1 is SNHLY and CDR2 FYNNEI. V lost 1 base and J 8 bases, leaving 14 bases between the germline ends.

The chain is built from TRBV9 and TRBJ2-4; 7 bases align to TRBD2. V shed 5 bases and J 7 bases; nucleotides not matched to a gene: 9. This CDR3 spans 14 amino acids. Per the germline V gene, CDR1 is SGDLS and CDR2 is YYNGEE. CDR3 protein: CASRPGLGANIQYF. The CDR3 region has the DNA TGTGCCAGCAGACCCGGACTAGGGGCGAACATTCAGTACTTC.

This clone appeared a few times. The chain joins TRBV7-9 to TRBJ1-2; a possible D gene is TRBD1 (6 bases). The CDR3 is made up of 14 amino acids. From germline, CDR1 is SEHNR and CDR2 FQNEAQ (reference sequence). V was shortened by 5 bases and J by 0 bases, with 10 bases between the two germline ends. CDR3 sequence (DNA): TGTGCCAGCAGCCTCAGGGGAGCTAACTATGGCTACACCTTC. Translated: CASSLRGANYGYTF.

The CDR3 nucleotides read TGTGCCAGCAGCCCAGGACAGTTCTATGGCTACACCTTC. As protein: CASSPGQFYGYTF. The chain has TRBV7-2 and TRBJ1-2; perhaps TRBD1 as D (6 bases). Germline V lookup: CDR1 SGHTA, CDR2 FQGNSA. Trimming stripped 5 bases from V and 4 bases from J, with 11 bases between. The CDR3 is 13 amino acids.

V gene TRBV19 combines with J gene TRBJ2-1, with D perhaps matching TRBD2 (5 bases). The germline V and J ends were trimmed by 10 bases and 1 base, with 11 bases remaining between them. The CDR3 is 13 residues long. The germline V gene encodes CDR1 LNHDA and CDR2 SQIVND (reference sequence). The CDR3 reads CATLGISYNEQFF. Written as DNA, the CDR3 is TGTGCCACCCTCGGGATTTCCTACAATGAGCAGTTCTTC.

V and J are TRBV30 and TRBJ2-5; possibly TRBD2 for D (5 bases). Germline V CDR1 and CDR2: GTSNPN, SVGIG (reference sequence). CDR3 length: 16 amino acids. The germline V and J ends were trimmed by 4 bases and 1 base, with 19 bases remaining between them. CDR3: CAWISPAGPIQETQYF. In DNA form, the CDR3 reads TGTGCCTGGATCTCACCTGCGGGCCCCATCCAAGAGACCCAGTACTTC.

The gene calls are TRBV4-1 and TRBJ1-3; a weak D match, TRBD1 (6 bases). V lost 3 bases and J 2 bases, leaving 17 bases between the germline ends. The CDR3 consists of 17 residues. Looked up from germline, CDR1 is MGHRA and CDR2 is YSYEKL. This chain's CDR3 is CASSHPSEGGPGNTIYF. In DNA, the CDR3 is TGCGCCAGCAGCCACCCCTCCGAGGGGGGGCCTGGAAACACCATATATTTT.

V gene TRBV2 combines with J gene TRBJ2-7; 11 nucleotides match TRBD2. The CDR3 length is 15 residues. Germline lookup yields CDR1 SNHLY and CDR2 FYNNEI. The junction had 15 bases not matched to a gene; V was cut back by 10 bases and J by 7 bases. CDR3 protein: CATQTGGLAGGEQYF. The CDR3 region has the DNA TGTGCCACCCAAACAGGAGGACTAGCGGGTGGTGAGCAGTACTTC.